This T cell receptor (beta chain) stems from a study of blood T cells in healthy people across ages. General study points: Unsorted PBMC input precluded a conclusive naive versus antigen-experienced comparison. Diversity estimates from one million T cells were considered underestimates. Roughly linear declines in TCR beta diversity per million T cells occurred with age. Naive CD4+ cells and diversity were both higher in long-lived donors than in aged donors.

Note on this clonotype: Antigen specificity is unknown.

With a J-beta primer mix and a sample-barcoded 5' primer, a second PCR ran about 7 to 12 cycles. TCRdb redid the calling of the 5' RACE reads with MiXCR, one entry per CDR3 protein. Of 650,000 to 1,000,000 distinct CDR3 sequences in the sample, about 45% are singletons; the top ten hold around 18%. What was sequenced was blood. This clonotype originated in a man older than 75 in good health.

The CDR3 DNA sequence: TGTGCCAGCAGCCAAGCCATGGGGGGACAGGGTATGACAGATACGCAGTATTTT. Encoded protein: CASSQAMGGQGMTDTQYF. The chain recombines TRBV3-1 with TRBJ2-3; TRBD1 aligns across 9 bases. The CDR3 covers 18 residues. After removal of 1 base from V and 3 bases from J, the junction contained 11 bases not matched to a gene. CDR1 and CDR2 (germline): LGHDT, YNNKEL (reference sequence).